The rows below give T cell receptor beta chains drawn from one sample of a study of OX40 agonist ivuxolimab in advanced cancers. The protocol was immunoSEQ multiplex PCR, while the TCRdb copy is restricted to in-frame clones and leaves out a portion. The sample includes about 29,000 clones, around 90% seen only once; the top ten take over 8%. Sequencing used CD4+ or CD8+ T cells sorted from blood, obtained in a trial of the OX40 agonist ivuxolimab. These receptors originate from an adult with an advanced solid tumor such as melanoma, head and neck, liver or kidney cancer. Each CDR3 is given with its conserved first and last residue. Fields, in order: V gene, CDR3 protein.

TRBV30 CAWSVRGTIRSNQPQHF
TRBV19 CASRILAGGYNEQFF
TRBV7-6 CASSTTGVFTEAFF
TRBV7-2 CASSTTSFEQYF
TRBV27 CASSLRGLVADTQYF
TRBV18 CASSASAQNYGYTF
TRBV13 CASSQGQGGGYTF
TRBV19 CASSPGLSTGELFF
TRBV7-7 CASSLRLSEMETQYF
TRBV14 CASSQETLTGNTIYF
TRBV9 CASNNPGSTEAFF
TRBV7-9 CASIHGGDSNTEAFF
TRBV11-2 CASSRTDTQYF
TRBV5-8 CASSLGTVSTDTQYF
TRBV7-9 CASSRGVPANYGYTF
TRBV19 CASSMIHNQPQHF
TRBV7-9 CASSLDKTALAFSYEQYF
TRBV29-1 CSAALGGGNEQYF
TRBV6-9 CASSEATGGAETQYF
TRBV7-2 CASSLASPGGGRGEQYF